Below are 9 T cell receptor beta chains sequenced from a single sample in a study of T cells in women clearing cervical HPV infection. The method was immunoSEQ multiplex PCR; TCRdb's version includes in-frame clones alone and lacks a portion of them. The sample holds over 15,000 clones. Sequencing input: blood buffy coat. These receptors all come from a woman aged 18-70 years with a cervical HPV16 infection that either progressed to CIN3+ or cleared (not recorded which).

A word on this clone: The read gets to within 3 residues of the CDR3 end, and the germline J gene fills in the rest. The chain employs TRBV2 and TRBJ2-7; TRBD1 might be the D (5 bases). The V gene's germline CDR1 is SNHLY and CDR2 FYNNEI. The length of the CDR3 is 16 residues. V was clipped by 3 bases and J by 3 bases, with 18 bases between them. The CDR3 bases that were read are TGTGCCAGCAGTGACGGGCCAGGGCTGACCCTCTACGAG. It translates to CASSDGPGLTLYE. The whole CDR3 is CASSDGPGLTLYEQYF.

To note about this clone: The CDR3 end falls 3 residues outside the read, so it is completed with the germline J gene. The chain uses TRBV19 and TRBJ2-5; 8 nucleotides align to TRBD2. The CDR3 has 15 amino acids. Germline lookup yields CDR1 LNHDA and CDR2 SQIVND (reference sequence). V lost 4 bases, J lost 5 bases, and 9 bases stayed unmatched. The CDR3 bases that were read are TGTGCCAGTAGTACCAACGGGGGGGGTACGGAGACC. Translating gives CASSTNGGGTET. The full CDR3 protein is CASSTNGGGTETQYF.

On this clone itself: The observed sequence ends 3 residues before the CDR3 terminus, with the missing tail filled in from the germline J gene. This chain connects TRBV7-3 to TRBJ2-3; 8 bases fit TRBD1. With V trimmed by 2 bases and J by 2 bases, 3 bases remained unmatched. From germline, CDR1 is SGHTA and CDR2 FQGTGA. The CDR3 runs 15 residues. CDR3 amino acids: CASSLQTGATDTQYF. The sequenced part of the CDR3 DNA is TGTGCCAGCAGCTTACAGACAGGGGCCACAGATACG.

About this clone itself: The read ends 3 residues early relative to the CDR3; the germline J gene fills the gap. V gene TRBV19 combines with J gene TRBJ1-4; 8 bases agree with TRBD1. Germline CDR1 and CDR2: LNHDA and SQIVND (reference sequence). This CDR3 is built from 15 residues. Trimming cost V 9 bases and J 3 bases; bases outside gene matches: 9. CDR3 DNA, as far as it was read: TGTGCCAGCCAGGACAGGGTAAATCCTAATGAAAAA. It translates to CASQDRVNPNEK. Given in full, the CDR3 is CASQDRVNPNEKLFF.

Of note for this clone: The read ends 3 residues before the CDR3 terminus; that terminus is restored from the germline J gene. The chain uses TRBV28 and TRBJ1-2; no definite D call. CDR1 and CDR2 (germline): MDHEN, SYDVKM. There are 11 residues in the CDR3. V was shortened by 5 bases and J by 3 bases, with 4 bases between the two germline ends. The CDR3 sequence: CASSLHYGYTF. The sequenced CDR3 bases are TGTGCCAGCAGTCTCCACTATGGC.

As for this clone: The CDR3 end falls 3 residues outside the read, so it is completed with the germline J gene. The chain recombines TRBV5-4 with TRBJ1-3; TRBD1 matches 8 bases. The CDR3 has 14 residues. Germline V CDR1 and CDR2: SGHNT, YYREEE (reference sequence). The V gene end was trimmed by 4 bases and the J gene end by 4 bases; junction bases not matched to a gene: 4. Here the CDR3 reads CASSPRGPGNTIYF. CDR3 DNA, as far as it was read: TGTGCCAGCAGCCCCAGGGGGCCCGGAAACACC.

Comment on this clone: Read data end 3 residues before the CDR3 end; the end is taken from the germline J gene. V is TRBV7-8 and J is TRBJ1-1; 10 bases align to TRBD1. Germline trimming cut 6 bases from V and 2 bases from J; bases unmatched to any gene: 3. The CDR3 contains 14 residues. Looked up from germline, CDR1 is SGHVS and CDR2 is FQNEAQ. The chain's CDR3 is CASSWDRGNTEAFF. The CDR3 DNA, read in part, is TGTGCCAGCAGTTGGGACAGGGGAAACACTGAA. The full variable domain, in which reference TRBV7-8 and TRBJ1-1 provide the parts outside the CDR3, is GAGVSQSPRYKVAKRGQDVALRCDPISGHVSLFWYQQALGQGPEFLTYFQNEAQLDKSGLPSDRFFAERPEGSVSTLKIQRTQQEDSAVYLCASSWDRGNTEAFFGQGTRLTVV.

A remark on this clone: The sequence runs out 3 residues before the end of the CDR3; the remainder is reconstructed from the germline J gene. V is TRBV5-4 and J is TRBJ2-3; 10 positions match TRBD1. In germline, CDR1 is SGHNT, CDR2 YYREEE (reference sequence). The CDR3 consists of 15 residues. J lost 3 bases, V lost 2 bases, and 3 bases had no gene match. The CDR3 spells CASSLGQGGTDTQYF. CDR3 bases read: TGTGCCAGCAGCTTAGGACAGGGGGGGACAGATACG.

Points on this clone: The read is 3 residues too short to cover the CDR3 end, so that end is filled in from the germline J gene. The chain uses TRBV6-2 or TRBV6-3 and TRBJ2-7, with D hard to call. Per the germline V gene, CDR1 is MNHEY and CDR2 is SVGEGT. The CDR3 consists of 14 residues. With 2 bases removed from V and 5 bases from J, the gap between germline ends came to 13 bases. CDR3 DNA, as far as it was read: TGTGCCAGCAGTTACCCGAGCATTAGCCACGAG. It is translated as CASSYPSISHE. The entire CDR3 reads CASSYPSISHEQYF.